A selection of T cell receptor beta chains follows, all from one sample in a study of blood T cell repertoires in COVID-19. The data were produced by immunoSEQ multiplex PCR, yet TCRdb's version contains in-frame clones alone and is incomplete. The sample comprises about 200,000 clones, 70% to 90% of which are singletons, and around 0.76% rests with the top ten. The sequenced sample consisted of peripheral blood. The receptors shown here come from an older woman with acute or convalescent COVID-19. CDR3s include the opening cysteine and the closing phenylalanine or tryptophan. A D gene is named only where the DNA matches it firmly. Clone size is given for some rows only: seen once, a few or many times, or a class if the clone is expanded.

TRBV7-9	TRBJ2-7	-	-	TGTGCCAGCAGTCGCGGATCCACCTACGAGCAGTACTTC	CASSRGSTYEQYF
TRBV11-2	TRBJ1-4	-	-	TGTGCCAGCAGCTTAGTAGGAGGGATCAATGAAAAACTGTTTTTT	CASSLVGGINEKLFF
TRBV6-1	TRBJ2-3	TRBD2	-	TGTGCCAGCAGTGAGACTGGACTAGCGGGGCAGTATTTT	CASSETGLAGQYF
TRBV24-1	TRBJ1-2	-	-	TGTGCCACCAGTGATAGGGGGACTAACTATGGCTACACCTTC	CATSDRGTNYGYTF
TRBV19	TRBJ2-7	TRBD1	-	TGTGCCAGTAGTTACAGGGGCGAGCAGTACTTC	CASSYRGEQYF
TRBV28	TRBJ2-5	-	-	TGTGCCAGCAGTCCCCCAGGGGAAGAGACCCAGTACTTC	CASSPPGEETQYF
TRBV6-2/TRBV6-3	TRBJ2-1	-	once	TGTGCCAGCAGTACCCAGGGGAATGAGCAGTTCTTC	CASSTQGNEQFF
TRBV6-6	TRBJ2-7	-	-	TGTGCCAGCAGTTACTCGACTGCAGAGCAGTACTTC	CASSYSTAEQYF
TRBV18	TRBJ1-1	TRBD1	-	TGTGCCAGCTCACCTCAGGGGGCAGGGACTGAAGCTTTCTTT	CASSPQGAGTEAFF
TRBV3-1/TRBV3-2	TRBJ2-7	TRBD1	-	TGTGCCAGCAGCCAAGACTTAGTAGCCGGGACAGGGGGCTACGAGCAGTACTTC	CASSQDLVAGTGGYEQYF
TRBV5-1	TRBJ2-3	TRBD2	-	TGCGCCAGCAGCTCCGGGGGGTTCACAGATACGCAGTATTTT	CASSSGGFTDTQYF
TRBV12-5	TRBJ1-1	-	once	TGTGCTAGTGGTCCGCAGGGGTTGGGTGAAGCTTTCTTT	CASGPQGLGEAFF
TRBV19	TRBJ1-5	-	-	TGTGCCAGTAGTATCCAACTTCGCCCACTTAATCAGCCCCAGCATTTT	CASSIQLRPLNQPQHF
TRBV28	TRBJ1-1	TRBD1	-	TGTGCCAGCTTAACAGGGGGCAACACTGAAGCTTTCTTT	CASLTGGNTEAFF
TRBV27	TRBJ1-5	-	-	TGTGCCAGCCGGGGGTCAAAGGGCAATCAGCCCCAGCATTTT	CASRGSKGNQPQHF
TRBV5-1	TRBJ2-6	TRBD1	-	TGCGCCAGCAAAGTGCGGACAGGGATGTACGTCCTGACTTTC	CASKVRTGMYVLTF
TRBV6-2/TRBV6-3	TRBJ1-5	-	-	TGTGCCAGCAGTTACTCAGGGGGCAATCAGCCCCAGCATTTT	CASSYSGGNQPQHF
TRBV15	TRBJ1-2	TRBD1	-	TGTGCCACCAGCCGTGACAGGGTGGATGGCTACACCTTC	CATSRDRVDGYTF
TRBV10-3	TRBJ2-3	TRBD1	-	TGTGCCATCAGTCGCCCTTCAGGGGGCAACACAGATACGCAGTATTTT	CAISRPSGGNTDTQYF
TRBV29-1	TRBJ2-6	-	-	TGCAGCGTTTGGGTGGAGGGAGGCTCTGGGGCCAACGTCCTGACTTTC	CSVWVEGGSGANVLTF
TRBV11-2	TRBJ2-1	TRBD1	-	TGTGCCAGCAGCTTAGAGTCAGGGGGTTTAACAGCACGCTCCTACAATGAGCAGTTCTTC	CASSLESGGLTARSYNEQFF
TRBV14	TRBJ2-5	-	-	TGTGCCAGCAGCCACTCAGGGGATTCAGAGACCCAGTACTTC	CASSHSGDSETQYF
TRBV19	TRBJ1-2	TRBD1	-	TGTGCCAGTAGTCGGGGACAGATGAAGGTTGGCGGCTACACCTTC	CASSRGQMKVGGYTF
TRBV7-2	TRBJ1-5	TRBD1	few	TGTGCCAGCAGCTCCGGGACAGGGAAGGATCAGCCCCAGCATTTT	CASSSGTGKDQPQHF
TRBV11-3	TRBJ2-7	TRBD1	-	TGTGCCAGCAGCCCGGACAGGGACGAGCAGTACTTC	CASSPDRDEQYF
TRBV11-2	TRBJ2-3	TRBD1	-	TGTGCCAGCAGCTTAGGTGCAGGGGGCCGCACAGATACGCAGTATTTT	CASSLGAGGRTDTQYF
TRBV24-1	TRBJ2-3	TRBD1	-	TGTGCCACCAGTGATCCGATGGACAGGGCTGGAGGTACGCAGTATTTT	CATSDPMDRAGGTQYF
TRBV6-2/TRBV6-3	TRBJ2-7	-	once	TGTGCCAGCAGTCGGGCGGGGGACACCTACGAGCAGTACTTC	CASSRAGDTYEQYF
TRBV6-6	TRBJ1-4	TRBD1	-	TGTGCCAGCAGTACAGGGGATATTAATGAAAAACTGTTTTTT	CASSTGDINEKLFF
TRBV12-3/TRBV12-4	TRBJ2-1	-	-	TGTGCCAGCAGTTTAAAGAGGAACAATGAGCAGTTCTTC	CASSLKRNNEQFF
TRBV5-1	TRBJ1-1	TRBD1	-	TGCGCCAGCAGCCTACAGGGGCAAAACACTGAAGCTTTCTTT	CASSLQGQNTEAFF
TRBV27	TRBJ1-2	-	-	TGTGCCAGCAGTGGCATTCGTTCTGGCTACACCTTC	CASSGIRSGYTF
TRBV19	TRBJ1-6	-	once	TGTGCCAGTAGTATAACCGGGTCTGGTTCACCCCTCCACTTT	CASSITGSGSPLHF
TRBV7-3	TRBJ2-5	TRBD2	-	TGTGCCAGCAGCCCAAGCGGGAGGGAGACCCAGTACTTC	CASSPSGRETQYF
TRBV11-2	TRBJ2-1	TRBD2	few	TGTGCCAGCTCCCCTAGCGGGGGTTTTTTGGATGAGCAGTTCTTC	CASSPSGGFLDEQFF
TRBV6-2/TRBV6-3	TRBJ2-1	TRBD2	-	TGTGCCAGCAGTTACGAAGCGGGAGGACGGAATGAGCAGTTCTTC	CASSYEAGGRNEQFF
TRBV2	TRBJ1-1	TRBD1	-	TGTGCCAGCAGTTTTCCGACAGGGGTGGCCATGAACACTGAAGCTTTCTTT	CASSFPTGVAMNTEAFF